A selection of T cell receptor beta chains follows, all from one sample in a study of beta chain features in type 1 diabetes. TCRdb keeps only in-frame clones here, not all; method: immunoSEQ multiplex PCR. The table shows about 470,000 clones, with 30% occurring only once. The sequencing input was naive CD4+ T cells from blood. The receptor set was obtained from a man aged 18 to 29 in good health. Both conserved end residues are part of each CDR3. A D gene is named only where the DNA matches it firmly. Some rows have no size entry. The others give once, few or many, or a class for an expanded clone.

size | D | J | length | V | CDR3 | DNA
few | . | TRBJ1-2 | 12 | TRBV7-6 | CASSELLYGYTF | TGTGCCAGCAGCGAACTTCTCTATGGCTACACCTTC
. | TRBD1 | TRBJ1-1 | 14 | TRBV30 | CAWSVGQPNTEAFF | TGTGCCTGGAGTGTGGGACAGCCGAACACTGAAGCTTTCTTT
. | . | TRBJ2-5 | 16 | TRBV7-7 | CASSLGGGSGSGTQYF | TGTGCCAGCAGCTTAGGTGGGGGCAGCGGTTCCGGAACCCAGTACTTC
few | TRBD2 | TRBJ2-5 | 14 | TRBV9 | CASSRAGEGETQYF | TGTGCCAGCAGCCGCGCGGGAGAGGGCGAGACCCAGTACTTC
. | TRBD1 | TRBJ2-7 | 16 | TRBV13 | CASSPPAGQGQYEQYF | TGTGCCAGCAGCCCTCCCGCGGGACAGGGGCAATACGAGCAGTACTTC
few | . | TRBJ2-1 | 15 | TRBV6-5 | CASSQDGSSYNEQFF | TGTGCCAGCAGCCAGGACGGGAGCTCCTACAATGAGCAGTTCTTC
. | . | TRBJ2-7 | 15 | TRBV5-4 | CASSQGTELTKEQYF | TGTGCCAGCAGTCAAGGCACAGAGCTTACGAAGGAGCAGTACTTC
. | TRBD2 | TRBJ2-1 | 15 | TRBV7-2 | CASSLAGLEESEQFF | TGTGCCAGCAGCTTAGCAGGACTAGAGGAAAGTGAGCAGTTCTTC
few | . | TRBJ2-5 | 13 | TRBV4-2 | CASSQGPQETQYF | TGTGCCAGCAGCCAAGGCCCCCAAGAGACCCAGTACTTC
. | . | TRBJ1-4 | 13 | TRBV7-2 | CASSLGRGEKLFF | TGTGCCAGCAGCTTAGGGCGAGGTGAAAAACTGTTTTTT
. | TRBD1 | TRBJ2-6 | 13 | TRBV29-1 | CSAGGSGANVLTF | TGCAGCGCAGGGGGCTCTGGGGCCAACGTCCTGACTTTC
. | TRBD1 | TRBJ2-3 | 12 | TRBV28 | CASSDPGQTQYF | TGTGCCAGCAGTGACCCGGGACAGACGCAGTATTTT
. | . | TRBJ2-3 | 14 | TRBV5-1 | CASSPQGLTDTQYF | TGCGCCAGCAGCCCTCAGGGGTTGACAGATACGCAGTATTTT
few | TRBD1 | TRBJ2-1 | 15 | TRBV28 | CASSLNRGPYNEQFF | TGTGCCAGCAGTCTGAACAGGGGGCCCTACAATGAGCAGTTCTTC
few | . | TRBJ2-6 | 15 | TRBV5-1 | CASSGDGSGANVLTF | TGCGCCAGCAGCGGGGACGGATCTGGGGCCAACGTCCTGACTTTC
few | . | TRBJ1-5 | 14 | TRBV28 | CASSPRWGNQPQHF | TGTGCCAGCAGTCCCCGGTGGGGCAATCAGCCCCAGCATTTT
. | . | TRBJ2-7 | 15 | TRBV7-6 | CASSLGHDGTYEQYF | TGTGCCAGCAGCTTAGGACATGACGGCACCTACGAGCAGTACTTC
few | . | TRBJ1-4 | 15 | TRBV2 | CASSALGATNEKLFF | TGTGCCAGCAGTGCACTAGGGGCAACTAATGAAAAACTGTTTTTT
few | . | TRBJ1-1 | 13 | TRBV29-1 | CSVEGLMNTEAFF | TGCAGCGTTGAAGGGCTGATGAACACTGAAGCTTTCTTT
. | . | TRBJ1-1 | 14 | TRBV10-3 | CAISYLGVNTEAFF | TGTGCCATCAGTTATTTGGGGGTAAACACTGAAGCTTTCTTT
. | TRBD2 | TRBJ2-3 | 16 | TRBV7-2 | CASTTQSGASTDTQYF | TGTGCCAGCACCACCCAAAGCGGGGCCAGCACAGATACGCAGTATTTT
few | . | TRBJ1-4 | 13 | TRBV29-1 | CSVDVGAQEKLFF | TGCAGCGTTGATGTGGGGGCGCAGGAAAAACTGTTTTTT
. | . | TRBJ2-1 | 15 | TRBV5-4 | CASSLGAVSYNEQFF | TGTGCCAGCAGCTTAGGAGCGGTCTCCTACAATGAGCAGTTCTTC
few | . | TRBJ1-5 | 12 | TRBV10-3 | CAISDYDQPQHF | TGTGCCATCAGTGACTACGATCAGCCCCAGCATTTT
once | TRBD1 | TRBJ2-1 | 13 | TRBV28 | CASSMDRDNEQFF | TGTGCCAGCAGTATGGACAGGGACAATGAGCAGTTCTTC
few | . | TRBJ2-1 | 13 | TRBV7-2 | CASSSGTLNEQFF | TGTGCCAGCAGCTCAGGGACTTTGAATGAGCAGTTCTTC
. | . | TRBJ1-1 | 14 | TRBV15 | CATQLKVVNTEAFF | TGTGCCACCCAGCTAAAAGTAGTGAACACTGAAGCTTTCTTT
. | . | TRBJ2-1 | 15 | TRBV30 | CAWSAPFGPYNEQFF | TGTGCCTGGAGTGCCCCCTTCGGCCCCTACAATGAGCAGTTCTTC
. | . | TRBJ1-5 | 14 | TRBV2 | CASSVAVSNQPQHF | TGTGCCAGCAGTGTCGCAGTTAGCAATCAGCCCCAGCATTTT
few | . | TRBJ2-3 | 14 | TRBV29-1 | CSASEVRGPDTQYF | TGCAGCGCGAGCGAGGTCCGGGGGCCAGATACGCAGTATTTT
few | . | TRBJ2-2 | 13 | TRBV23-1 | CASSQKGSGELFF | TGCGCCAGCAGTCAAAAGGGTTCCGGGGAGCTGTTTTTT
. | TRBD2 | TRBJ2-1 | 15 | TRBV11-2 | CASSLGLAAYNEQFF | TGTGCCAGCAGCTTGGGACTAGCGGCCTACAATGAGCAGTTCTTC
. | . | TRBJ1-5 | 12 | TRBV30 | CAWSKPNQPQHF | TGTGCCTGGAGTAAGCCCAATCAGCCCCAGCATTTT
. | TRBD1 | TRBJ2-3 | 17 | TRBV10-3 | CAISERSGGVGTDTQYF | TGTGCCATCAGTGAGCGGTCAGGGGGCGTCGGCACAGATACGCAGTATTTT
few | . | TRBJ2-3 | 16 | TRBV28 | CASSVSRDSRTDTQYF | TGTGCCAGCAGTGTGTCCCGAGACAGCCGCACAGATACGCAGTATTTT
. | . | TRBJ2-3 | 17 | TRBV30 | CAWSGGSRSSREDTQYF | TGTGCCTGGAGTGGAGGGTCTCGGTCTAGCAGAGAAGATACGCAGTATTTT
few | TRBD1 | TRBJ2-3 | 15 | TRBV30 | CAWSTGTGGPDTQYF | TGTGCCTGGAGTACCGGGACAGGGGGCCCAGATACGCAGTATTTT
. | TRBD1 | TRBJ1-4 | 15 | TRBV15 | CATSTRTGAREKLFF | TGTGCCACCAGCACCCGGACAGGGGCGAGAGAAAAACTGTTTTTT
. | . | TRBJ1-2 | 12 | TRBV9 | CASSVGGADYTF | TGTGCCAGCAGCGTAGGAGGGGCCGACTACACCTTC
few | . | TRBJ2-7 | 14 | TRBV30 | CAWSVPGGEDEQYF | TGTGCCTGGAGTGTACCGGGGGGCGAGGACGAGCAGTACTTC
. | TRBD2 | TRBJ2-3 | 15 | TRBV4-3 | CASSLLAGGTDTQYF | TGCGCCAGCAGCCTACTAGCGGGAGGGACAGATACGCAGTATTTT
. | . | TRBJ1-4 | 15 | TRBV5-1 | CASSGVTAGNEKLFF | TGCGCCAGCAGCGGAGTGACAGCCGGGAATGAAAAACTGTTTTTT
few | . | TRBJ2-1 | 12 | TRBV28 | CASTFGGRGQFF | TGTGCCAGCACCTTCGGTGGGCGCGGGCAGTTCTTC
. | TRBD1 | TRBJ2-5 | 14 | TRBV29-1 | CSVVGSRGRETQYF | TGCAGCGTTGTGGGTTCAAGGGGGCGAGAGACCCAGTACTTC
. | . | TRBJ2-1 | 14 | TRBV13 | CASSVRPEGVEQFF | TGTGCCAGCAGCGTTAGACCAGAAGGCGTTGAGCAGTTCTTC
few | . | TRBJ2-2 | 15 | TRBV7-3 | CASSLIPGNTGELFF | TGTGCCAGCAGCTTAATCCCGGGGAACACCGGGGAGCTGTTTTTT
. | . | TRBJ2-2 | 12 | TRBV15 | CATSRDRGELFF | TGTGCCACCAGCAGAGATCGCGGGGAGCTGTTTTTT
. | . | TRBJ2-7 | 13 | TRBV5-1 | CASSSPDSGEQYF | TGCGCCAGCAGCTCCCCGGACAGCGGTGAGCAGTACTTC